These 2 T cell receptor beta chains were all obtained from the same sample, sequenced in a study of blood T cell repertoires in COVID-19. Profiled with immunoSEQ multiplex PCR; TCRdb holds only in-frame clones, not every one. The sample lists 55,000 to 75,000 clones, approximately 80% occurring once. Material for sequencing was peripheral blood. These receptors were obtained from a man aged 80 or over with active COVID-19.

This sequence joins TRBV19 and TRBJ1-4, with 9 nucleotides matching TRBD1. J lost 10 bases, V lost 5 bases, and 8 bases had no gene match. The CDR3 runs to 14 residues. CDR1 is LNHDA and CDR2 is SQIVND in the germline V gene (reference sequence). CDR3 in amino acids: CASSVRTGDLKLFF. The CDR3 DNA sequence: TGTGCCAGTAGTGTCCGGACAGGGGACTTAAAACTGTTTTTT.

The rearrangement links TRBV4-3 to TRBJ2-5, with 7 bases that match TRBD2. The germline V gene encodes CDR1 LGHNA and CDR2 YSLEER. J lost 3 bases, V lost 1 base, and 5 bases had no gene match. There are 15 residues in the CDR3. The CDR3 nucleotides are TGCGCCAGCAGCCAAGCGGGGGGAGGAAAAGAGACCCAGTACTTC. The encoded protein is CASSQAGGGKETQYF.